This T cell receptor (beta chain) came from a study of T cell repertoires in cytomegalovirus infection (dated by TCRdb to between 2018 and 2020). For the wider study: Alongside well-studied HLA-B-restricted epitopes, the peptide stimulations were aimed at recently identified HLA-C-restricted CMV epitopes, whose presentation resists viral immunomodulation. The HLA type of each donor mattered for the analysis, because public TCR beta signatures pointed to carriage of CMV infection along with the matching HLA type.

The germline V gene supplies CDR1 MNHGY and CDR2 SAAAGT. The CDR3, from cysteine to phenylalanine, totals 15 residues. Only the CDR3 part of the read is kept: 45 bases, read in frame from the first base. V sheds 5 bases and J sheds 0 bases, leaving 11 bases between their ends. The sample's treatment or condition, from its label and the paper: in vitro stimulation with specific CMV peptide epitopes to enrich CMV-specific T cells. Broad study findings and their caveats: In both this cohort and an independent cohort of some 350 donors, the cumulative frequency of public TCR beta family members distinguished carriers of CMV infection plus the relevant HLA type. The ex vivo response was dominated by HLA-C-restricted CMV-specific TCR beta clonotypes, which also provided the single most frequent clonotype in two of eight donors.

This clonotype has a handful of counts. Its antigen is not yet known. No base quality information exists; no much larger clone differs at one position. The sample was run on an Illumina HiSeq 1500. The public reads were run again by TCRdb, first through fastp at Q25 and then through MiXCR, and only productive beta chains were kept. Every CDR3 protein is listed once, alongside the most common genes and DNA of its rows. For this sample there are around 500,000 distinct CDR3 sequences; 42% appear just once. The ten biggest clones cover around 45% of the sample. This clonotype was obtained from a human donor in good health (CMV status not recorded). Some clones in this sample may be carry-over from other donors' samples. The specimen comprised cultured PBMCs, sampled from culture after CMV antigen stimulation. The sequence is built from TRBV6-8 and TRBJ1-3; the D gene is possibly TRBD1, with 5 bases matching. DNA sequence: TGTGCCAGCAGTAACCGGGGGAGCTCTGGAAACACCATATATTTT. This codes for CASSNRGSSGNTIYF.